This T cell receptor beta chain was sequenced during a study of T cells in Graves' hyperthyroidism and ophthalmopathy. Broader study findings: Among clonotypes expanded in thyroid above 0.001, most were also found in blood.

This clonotype was recorded many times. Its antigen is not identified. Amplified TCR beta CDR3 regions came from RNA transcripts. HTBI primers drove first-round RT-PCR of the TCR CDR3. MiXCR, applied by TCRdb to the multiplex PCR reads, yields one record per CDR3 protein. The table shows under 450,000 distinct CDR3 sequences, with approximately 13% occurring only once. The blood sample was taken at first hyperthyroidism diagnosis, before any ophthalmopathy symptoms. Sequenced sample: blood. This clonotype was obtained from a man aged 30 to 45 with Graves' hyperthyroidism that later progressed to Graves' ophthalmopathy.

In DNA, the CDR3 is TGTGCCATCAGTGAGTCGGCGTGGCCCTTTCATGAAAAACTGTTTTTT. Protein: CAISESAWPFHEKLFF. This chain joins TRBV10-3 and TRBJ1-4; D gene unclear. V shed 0 bases and J shed 6 bases, with 14 bases lying between them. The CDR3 is 16 residues long. The germline V gene has CDR1 ENHRY and CDR2 SYGVKD.